Listed below are T cell receptor beta chains from one sample, sequenced in a study of a mutant IDH1 vaccine in newly diagnosed glioma. The method was immunoSEQ multiplex PCR; TCRdb's version includes in-frame clones alone and lacks a portion of them. The sample lists around 69,000 clones, around 87% occurring once. Antigen specificity for these receptors is unknown. Sequences were derived from PBMCs, sampled from a glioma patient whose treatment included an IDH1 peptide vaccine. These receptors came from a man aged 30-40 years with glioma. CDR3s include the opening cysteine and the closing phenylalanine or tryptophan. D genes are given only for firm matches. The size of a clone is reported for some rows only, either as once, few or many, or as a class for expanded clones.

V gene	clone size	D gene	J gene	CDR3 DNA	CDR3 protein
TRBV27	once	.	TRBJ1-4	TGTGCCAGCAGTTACCCAAGGACAGCTTATAATGAAAAACTGTTTTTT	CASSYPRTAYNEKLFF
TRBV7-8	.	.	TRBJ2-3	TGTGCCAGCAGCACCTTCGACAACCCAAGCACAGATACGCAGTATTTT	CASSTFDNPSTDTQYF
TRBV9	.	TRBD2	TRBJ2-2	TGTGCCAGCAGCGTACCTAGCGGAACCGGGGAGCTGTTTTTT	CASSVPSGTGELFF
TRBV5-1	.	.	TRBJ2-1	TGCGCCAGCAGCTTGATAAATGAGCAGTTCTTC	CASSLINEQFF
TRBV18	few	TRBD2	TRBJ2-3	TGTGCCAGCTCAAGCGGGAACACAGATACGCAGTATTTT	CASSSGNTDTQYF
TRBV2	.	TRBD1	TRBJ2-5	TGTGCCAGCAGTGAAGCGCATGGGACAGGGGTGGAGACCCAGTACTTC	CASSEAHGTGVETQYF
TRBV11-2	.	.	TRBJ1-1	TGTGCCAGCAGCTCTACAACCGAAGCTTTCTTT	CASSSTTEAFF
TRBV7-9	.	.	TRBJ2-1	TGTGCCAGCAGCCCAAAACCCAGACTAGGCGATGAGCAGTTCTTC	CASSPKPRLGDEQFF
TRBV5-1	.	.	TRBJ2-5	TGCGCCAGCAGCCCAGGGTCGGAAGAGACCCAGTACTTC	CASSPGSEETQYF
TRBV6-5	.	TRBD1	TRBJ2-1	TGTGCCAGCAGGACAGGGCGAAGATACAATGAGCAGTTCTTC	CASRTGRRYNEQFF
TRBV6-1	.	.	TRBJ2-7	TGTGCCAGCACCCAACGGAGGGACAGCCAAGGCGAGCAGTACTTC	CASTQRRDSQGEQYF
TRBV6-1	.	.	TRBJ2-1	TGTGCCAGCAGAGTAGCGCACAGCTCCTACAATGAGCAGTTCTTC	CASRVAHSSYNEQFF
TRBV5-1	.	.	TRBJ1-2	TGCGCCAGCAGCTTGGGACAGGCAAACTCCTATGGCTACACCTTC	CASSLGQANSYGYTF
TRBV19	.	TRBD2	TRBJ2-3	TGTGCCAGTAGTTCACTAGCGGGAGGGATAGATACGCAGTATTTT	CASSSLAGGIDTQYF
TRBV27	.	.	TRBJ1-6	TGTGCCAGCAAATACAGCAGTTATAATTCACCCCTCCACTTT	CASKYSSYNSPLHF
TRBV5-4	.	.	TRBJ2-6	TGTGCCAGCACCCTATCTGGGGCCAACGTCCTGACTTTC	CASTLSGANVLTF
TRBV4-2	.	TRBD2	TRBJ2-1	TGTGCCAGCAGCCGCCTAGCGGGAGGAACCAATGAGCAGTTCTTC	CASSRLAGGTNEQFF
TRBV20-1	.	.	TRBJ1-2	TGCAGTGCCTCGGCGGACTATGGCTACACCTTC	CSASADYGYTF
TRBV9	few	TRBD2	TRBJ2-1	TGTGCCAGCAGCGTAGAGGGGGCTAGCGGGAGGTCGGAGCAGTTCTTC	CASSVEGASGRSEQFF
TRBV28	.	.	TRBJ2-1	TGTGCCAGCAGTCCGACTCCGGGAGAGGAATACAATGAGCAGTTCTTC	CASSPTPGEEYNEQFF
TRBV7-9	.	.	TRBJ2-5	TGTGCCAGCAGCTTACTGGTAGGTGGGACCCAGTACTTC	CASSLLVGGTQYF
TRBV10-1	.	.	TRBJ1-5	TGCGCCAGCAGTGAGAGGCAGCCCCAGCATTTT	CASSERQPQHF
TRBV4-1	once	.	TRBJ1-2	TGCGCCAGCAGCTCACTCCCCAGACAGGTAGCGGGGAATTATCTTGGCTACACCTTC	CASSSLPRQVAGNYLGYTF
TRBV28	.	.	TRBJ2-2	TGTGCCAGCTTCCGGGACTCCTCTTCGGGGGAGCTGTTTTTT	CASFRDSSSGELFF
TRBV9	.	TRBD1	TRBJ1-4	TGTGCCAGCAGCCGCACAGGGGGAAAGGGTGAAAAACTGTTTTTT	CASSRTGGKGEKLFF
TRBV5-8	.	.	TRBJ1-3	TGTGCCTCTGTTATTACCAGGACCTCTGGAAACACCATATATTTT	CASVITRTSGNTIYF
TRBV5-1	.	TRBD2	TRBJ2-5	TGCGCCAGCAGCGGACTAGCGGGGGGTAGAGAGACCCAGTACTTC	CASSGLAGGRETQYF